The present T cell receptor (beta chain) was sequenced within a study of T cell responses to AZD1222 COVID-19 vaccine. Concerning this clone itself: Antigen: not known.

Germline CDR1 is SGHKS and CDR2 is YYEKEE (reference sequence). The CDR3 extends over 14 amino acids. V was clipped by 1 base and J by 9 bases, with 16 bases between them. Data came from immunoSEQ multiplex PCR; TCRdb stores just in-frame clones and leaves some out. The top ten hold roughly 2% of the sample, which has around 140,000 clones, around 90% seen once. Findings of the study overall: Donors, mostly white British, included more females; clonal diversity was possibly underestimated. At 160-218 and 743-854, vaccine-associated CD4 TCRs were dominant, and they spanned spike.

The sequences come from peripheral blood, collected 28 days after the second AZD1222 dose. The source is an adult who received the AZD1222 COVID-19 vaccine. This rearrangement joins TRBV5-5 to TRBJ1-2; D uncertain. CDR3 sequence reads: CASSLSTSPSSYTF. CDR3 in DNA: TGTGCCAGCAGCTTGTCGACCTCCCCATCCAGCTACACCTTC.